This paragraph reports one TCR beta chain. The antigen is undetermined. The PCR made use of 60 Vbeta and 13 Jbeta primers. Here immunoSEQ multiplex PCR was the method, and the copy in TCRdb shows in-frame clones only, minus some. The data show fewer than 250,000 clones, with more than 75% seen just once and about 3.8% held by the top ten. The CDR3 loop spans 16 amino acids. V lost 2 bases and J lost 6; bases outside the gene matches: 9. CDR1 is SNHLY, CDR2 FYNNEI, per germline. This entry comes from a study of cytomegalovirus exposure and HLA in healthy donors. At the level of the study: Of about 390 genotyped donors, 81% grouped in the Caucasian-associated ancestry cluster.

Findings and limits, study-wide: Earlier analysis found most TCR beta V segments productive about 90% or about 30% of the time.

The receptor was isolated from a male donor in good health and CMV-seronegative. Specimen: PBMCs. This chain links TRBV2 with TRBJ2-1, with TRBD2 identical over 8 bases. CDR3 in DNA: TGTGCCAGCAGTGAAAGGGATAGCGGGACAATCAATGAGCAGTTCTTC. Amino acid sequence: CASSERDSGTINEQFF.